These T cell receptor beta chains were read from a single sample in a study of blood T cell repertoires in COVID-19. The table came from immunoSEQ multiplex PCR; TCRdb's copy has only in-frame clones and leaves some out. Among roughly 250,000 clones listed, 70% to 90% were seen once. The sequenced material came from PBMCs or T cells enriched from blood (not recorded which). These receptors all come from a woman aged 40 to 50 with acute COVID-19. CDR3s include the opening cysteine and the closing phenylalanine or tryptophan.

TRBJ2-1 TRBV19 CASSRGLAGAYNEQFF
TRBJ2-1 TRBV3-1/TRBV3-2 CASSQVQGSYNEQFF
TRBJ1-2 TRBV7-9 CASKEARRANYGYTF
TRBJ2-2 TRBV2 CASTTGSGELFF
TRBJ2-5 TRBV5-1 CASSGAGTGIGETQYF
TRBJ2-5 TRBV5-6 CASSLGTLQETQYF
TRBJ1-2 TRBV28 CASRGTGQRYGYTF
TRBJ1-1 TRBV2 CAVGQEEGGTEAFF
TRBJ2-5 TRBV24-1 CATSSQEGTQYF
TRBJ1-1 TRBV4-1 CASSQPAARGRNTEAFF
TRBJ2-1 TRBV18 CASSVVNEQFF
TRBJ2-3 TRBV5-1 CASSLSVEGGTDTQYF
TRBJ2-3 TRBV11-2 CASSLGTGGADTQYF
TRBJ1-1 TRBV30 CAWNADTNTEAFF
TRBJ1-1 TRBV9 CASSGDREAFF
TRBJ2-3 TRBV2 CASRYMIRTDTQYF
TRBJ2-2 TRBV11-3 CASSLHGYANTGELFF
TRBJ2-5 TRBV7-7 CASSPRASGETQYF
TRBJ1-1 TRBV7-2 CASSFRRGGTEAFF
TRBJ1-1 TRBV12-3/TRBV12-4 CASSSLTGAEAFF
TRBJ1-2 TRBV7-2 CASSLDNRRSYGYTF
TRBJ2-5 TRBV6-1 CASSEGLGLETQYF
TRBJ1-4 TRBV2 CASSPGTGIEKLFF
TRBJ1-1 TRBV7-8 CASSPRTELNTEAFF
TRBJ2-7 TRBV11-2 CASSLVRVGEQYF
TRBJ2-5 TRBV7-9 CASSPGTVETQYF
TRBJ1-4 TRBV9 CASSVQSTNEKLFF
TRBJ2-3 TRBV18 CASSPSGSTDTQYF
TRBJ1-6 TRBV28 CASSLGQASYSPLHF
TRBJ1-1 TRBV3-1/TRBV3-2 CASSLDWGRVAFF
TRBJ1-1 TRBV7-2 CASSLQQNTEAFF
TRBJ1-3 TRBV28 CASSFQGAGNTIYF
TRBJ1-4 TRBV20-1 CSASNRRGSGEKLFF
TRBJ1-2 TRBV27 CASSLGGAGTELYGYTF
TRBJ1-5 TRBV2 CASSEWVRQAQHF
TRBJ2-7 TRBV12-3/TRBV12-4 CASSSNYEQYF
TRBJ1-4 TRBV9 CASSVTGPNEKLFF
TRBJ2-6 TRBV5-5 CASSARGAGANVLTF
TRBJ2-1 TRBV7-2 CASSLSGTSYNEQFF
TRBJ2-3 TRBV11-3 CASSTRTSGRWGSTDTQYF
TRBJ1-1 TRBV12-3/TRBV12-4 CASRRQGRAEAFF
TRBJ1-2 TRBV5-6 CASSLMEIRDGYTF
TRBJ2-5 TRBV7-8 CASSRVWEAGEETQYF
TRBJ1-5 TRBV7-8 CASSLGSRGGRAQHF
TRBJ2-1 TRBV30 CAWNRLAGEQFF
TRBJ2-6 TRBV5-4 CASSLGVIAGDVGANVLTF
TRBJ2-1 TRBV4-1 CASSQRTSGRRVTEQFF
TRBJ1-2 TRBV2 CASSFGQGTLYGYTF
TRBJ1-1 TRBV11-3 CASSLGLSNTEAFF
TRBJ2-3 TRBV18 CASSPSREVDTQYF
TRBJ1-2 TRBV27 CASSRGLINYGYTF
TRBJ1-1 TRBV30 CAWSVRDRENTEAFF